This T cell receptor (beta chain) originates from a study of cytomegalovirus exposure and HLA in healthy donors. From germline, CDR1 is MNHNS and CDR2 SASEGT. V shed 2 bases, J shed 0 bases, and the junction held 4 bases outside the gene matches. The CDR3 contains 16 residues. The PCR had 60 Vbeta and 13 Jbeta primers. Sequencing used immunoSEQ multiplex PCR; TCRdb keeps in-frame clones, though not all of them. The table shows more than 95,000 clones, with 60% to 80% occurring only once. Sequenced: PBMCs. This clonotype was obtained from a man aged 55 to 69 in good health and CMV-seropositive. The chain employs TRBV6-1 and TRBJ1-5; 7 bases are shared with TRBD1. CDR3 amino acids: CASSEMGQYSNQPQHF. The CDR3 DNA reads as TGTGCCAGCAGTGAAATGGGACAGTATAGCAATCAGCCCCAGCATTTT.